One and the same sample provided the 14 T cell receptor beta chains below, sequenced in a study of spatial heterogeneity in lung cancer. One entry per CDR3 protein results from TCRdb running MiXCR on the 5' RACE reads. The table includes tens of thousands of distinct CDR3 sequences, under 6% detected once. Regarding time point: sample taken at primary tumor resection. The sample here was PBMCs, taken at surgery. Receptors originate from a male donor with early-stage non-small cell lung cancer.

This clonotype occurred many times. The V and J genes are TRBV10-3 and TRBJ2-2, with a tentative D call TRBD2 (6 bases). CDR1 and CDR2 from the germline V gene are ENHRY and SYGVKD. CDR3 length: 15 residues. V lost 5 bases to trimming and J lost 0 bases, with 10 bases between them. The CDR3 nucleotides are TGTGCCATCAGTTCCGGGACTGCGAACACCGGGGAGCTGTTTTTT. Protein sequence: CAISSGTANTGELFF.

This clonotype was picked up one time. A read error may explain this, as a much larger clone is one base away. V is TRBV6-6 and J is TRBJ2-7; 11 nucleotides agree with TRBD1. The germline CDR1 and CDR2 sequences are MNHNY and SVGAGI (reference sequence). The CDR3 is made up of 15 amino acids. The J segment lost 0 bases and the V segment lost 4 bases, leaving 2 bases of the junction unmatched. The CDR3 loop reads CASSCGTGGSYEQYF. The CDR3, as DNA: TGTGCCAGCAGTTGTGGGACAGGGGGCTCCTACGAGCAGTACTTC.

This clonotype was picked up a small number of times. The rearrangement uses TRBV6-5 and TRBJ2-7; 11 bases are a match to TRBD2. The CDR3 consists of 15 residues. Trimming took 5 bases from V and 5 from J; bases not matched to a gene: 8. Germline V lookup: CDR1 MNHEY, CDR2 SVGAGI. The CDR3 is CASSRTSGSTHEQYF. The CDR3 nucleotides read TGTGCCAGCAGTCGCACTAGCGGGAGCACCCACGAGCAGTACTTC.

This clonotype has a handful of counts. The rearrangement uses TRBV5-1 and TRBJ2-1; 9 bases line up with TRBD2. Germline CDR1 reads SGHRS; CDR2 reads YFSETQ. Trimming removed 6 bases from V and 4 bases from J; junction bases left unmatched: 5. The CDR3 runs 14 residues. The CDR3: CASKASGTYNEQFF. The CDR3 bases are TGCGCCAGCAAGGCTAGCGGGACTTACAATGAGCAGTTCTTC.

This clonotype appeared many times. The V gene is TRBV5-1, the J gene TRBJ2-1, with 7 nucleotides matching TRBD1. CDR1 is SGHRS and CDR2 is YFSETQ in the germline V gene. V lost 3 bases, J lost 5 bases, and 2 bases stayed unmatched. CDR3 size: 13 residues. The CDR3 DNA reads TGCGCCAGCAGCTCCGGGACAGACAATGAGCAGTTCTTC. Amino acids: CASSSGTDNEQFF.

This clonotype was counted at least ten times. This chain links TRBV5-1 with TRBJ2-1, with 9 bases lining up with TRBD2. The CDR3 totals 16 residues. From germline, CDR1 is SGHRS and CDR2 YFSETQ. J gave up 9 bases and V 3 bases, and 13 bases lay outside the gene matches. The CDR3 region is CASSSHIGGRAGEQFF. As DNA, the CDR3 is TGCGCCAGCAGCTCCCATATTGGCGGGAGGGCCGGTGAGCAGTTCTTC.

By share, this clonotype ranks as medium-sized. The chain couples TRBV5-6 to TRBJ2-1; D gene uncertain. V was clipped by 4 bases and J by 0 bases, with 14 bases between them. The CDR3 extends over 16 amino acids. Germline V gene data show CDR1 as SGHDT and CDR2 as YYEEEE. Written as DNA, the CDR3 is TGTGCCAGCAGCGACCAGTTGGCGAGCTCCTACAATGAGCAGTTCTTC. Encoded protein: CASSDQLASSYNEQFF.

In its sample, this clonotype was seen many times. The chain joins TRBV7-3 to TRBJ2-3, with 7 positions matching TRBD2. This CDR3 region has 15 residues. Germline V gene data show CDR1 as SGHTA and CDR2 as FQGTGA. The ends lost 5 bases at V and 4 bases at J; junction bases unmatched: 9. As DNA, the CDR3 is TGTGCCAGCAGCCCCGGTCGGGGGAGGGCAGATACGCAGTATTTT. It translates to CASSPGRGRADTQYF.

This clonotype was detected many times. The chain links TRBV18 to TRBJ2-7, with D hard to call. Germline lookup yields CDR1 KGHSH and CDR2 LQKENI. The CDR3 contains 15 residues. Trimming left V 0 bases short and J 0 bases short, with 9 bases between. CDR3 sequence (DNA): TGTGCCAGCTCACCACCGGTCGTGACCTCCTACGAGCAGTACTTC. It encodes CASSPPVVTSYEQYF.

This clonotype was recorded a few times. The rearrangement uses TRBV30 and TRBJ1-3; D unclear. V lost 0 bases to trimming and J lost 5 bases, with 14 bases between them. Germline loops: CDR1 GTSNPN, CDR2 SVGIG (reference sequence). This CDR3 has 15 residues. CDR3 amino acids: CAWSVSDRFRNTIYF. As DNA, the CDR3 is TGTGCCTGGAGTGTAAGCGACCGTTTTCGAAACACCATATATTTT.

This clonotype was seen ten or more times. The chain links TRBV5-6 to TRBJ1-4, with a possible D match to TRBD1 (5 bases). CDR3 length: 13 amino acids. V was cut by 4 bases and J by 11 bases, with 15 bases left in between. Germline V gene data show CDR1 as SGHDT and CDR2 as YYEEEE. The CDR3 DNA reads TGTGCCAGCAGCCTCAAGGGACTTGGGAAACTGTTTTTT. Amino acid sequence: CASSLKGLGKLFF.

This clonotype was detected a few times. The V gene is TRBV9, the J gene TRBJ2-5, with D unclear. CDR3 size: 14 residues. Germline assignment: CDR1 SGDLS and CDR2 YYNGEE. Trimming cost V 4 bases and J 1 base, with 11 bases left between them. The CDR3 here is CASSSQHRQETQYF. The CDR3 DNA reads as TGTGCCAGCAGCTCCCAGCACCGCCAAGAGACCCAGTACTTC. The variable domain in full, completed from reference TRBV9 and TRBJ2-5, reads DSGVTQTPKHLITATGQRVTLRCSPRSGDLSVYWYQQSLDQGLQFLIQYYNGEERAKGNILERFSAQQFPDLHSELNLSSLELGDSALYFCASSSQHRQETQYFGPGTRLLVL.

In this sample, this clonotype turned up many times. The rearrangement uses TRBV20-1 and TRBJ1-4; TRBD1 matches 9 bases. V was clipped by 0 bases and J by 7 bases; unmatched bases: 9. CDR1 and CDR2 from the germline V gene are DFQATT and SNEGSKA (reference sequence). There are 16 residues in the CDR3. The DNA for the CDR3 is TGCAGTGCTAGAGATCTGTCCGGGACAGGGTTTGAAAAACTGTTTTTT. Encoded protein: CSARDLSGTGFEKLFF.

V usage is TRBV4-3 and J usage is TRBJ1-1, with D hard to call. Germline loops: CDR1 LGHNA, CDR2 YSLEER. The CDR3 is 15 residues long. V shed 0 bases and J shed 5 bases, with 13 bases lying between them. The CDR3 region has the DNA TGCGCCAGCAGCCAAGAGCTATTTTATGTGACTGAAGCTTTCTTT. Amino acids: CASSQELFYVTEAFF.